This T cell receptor beta chain was sequenced in a study of T cell changes during pregnancy in multiple sclerosis. This clone was detected only once. The trim removed 2 bases at V and 0 bases at J, leaving 1 base unmatched. Germline V gives CDR1 SGHDT, CDR2 YYEEEE. CDR3 length: 15 residues. Measured with immunoSEQ multiplex PCR; TCRdb has only the in-frame clones, and not every one. The top ten clones hold about 1.2% of a sample with around 77,000 clones, around 94% of them seen once. This sequence originates from a female donor with multiple sclerosis, enrolled in a pregnancy study. Source: peripheral blood, taken in the third trimester of pregnancy. The V and J genes are TRBV5-6 and TRBJ1-4, with 7 bases lining up with TRBD1. The chain's CDR3 is CASSLQGSTNEKLFF. The CDR3 DNA reads TGTGCCAGCAGCTTACAGGGGTCAACTAATGAAAAACTGTTTTTT.